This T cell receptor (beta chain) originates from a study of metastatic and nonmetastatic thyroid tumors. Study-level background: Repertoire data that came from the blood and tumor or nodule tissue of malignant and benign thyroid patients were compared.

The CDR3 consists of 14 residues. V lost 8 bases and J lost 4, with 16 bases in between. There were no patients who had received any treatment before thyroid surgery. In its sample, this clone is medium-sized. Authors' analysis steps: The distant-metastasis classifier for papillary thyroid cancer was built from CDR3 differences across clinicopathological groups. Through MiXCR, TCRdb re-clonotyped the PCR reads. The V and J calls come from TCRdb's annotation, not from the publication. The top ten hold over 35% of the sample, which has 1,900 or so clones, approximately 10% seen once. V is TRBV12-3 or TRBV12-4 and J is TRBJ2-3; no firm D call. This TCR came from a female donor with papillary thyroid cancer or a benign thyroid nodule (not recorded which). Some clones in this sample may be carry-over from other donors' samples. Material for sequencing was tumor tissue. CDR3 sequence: CASRLGIWADTQYF. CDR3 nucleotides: TGTGCCAGCCGATTGGGGATATGGGCAGATACGCAGTATTTT.